This TCR beta chain was sequenced for a study of blood T cell repertoires in COVID-19. Study details: The cDNA or gDNA used as material had been derived from T cells, B-cell-depleted T cells, or PBMCs.

This table comes from immunoSEQ multiplex PCR, and its TCRdb copy is limited to in-frame clones, with some not included. The data show 200,000 to 250,000 clones, 70% to 90% seen once. The CDR3 runs 18 residues. The ends were cut back, 5 bases at V and 3 bases at J, with 26 bases in the middle. The germline V gene encodes CDR1 PRHDT and CDR2 FYEKMQ (reference sequence). Sequenced: peripheral blood. This TCR derives from a young man with active or convalescent COVID-19. The genes are TRBV13 and TRBJ2-7; possible D gene TRBD2, 6 bases. CDR3 in amino acids: CASSQWGYGGGSLYEQYF. CDR3 nucleotide sequence: TGTGCCAGCAGCCAATGGGGATACGGAGGAGGGTCTCTCTACGAGCAGTACTTC.